This TCR beta chain was sequenced for a study of Ad26.COV2.S vaccination and SARS-CoV-2 variants (dated by TCRdb to about 2021). With regard to the full study: Vaccine-arm donors were drawn from COV1001, a multicentre, randomized, double-blind, placebo-controlled phase I-IIa trial of Ad26.COV2.S in healthy adults. Investigators did not know the trial group allocation while performing experiments and assessing outcomes. Sequencing of the TCRbeta repertoire served to evaluate the specificity and breadth of SARS-CoV-2-reactive T cell receptors following Ad26.COV2.S vaccination. Dosing of Ad26.COV2.S was intramuscular, at either 5x10^10 or 1x10^11 viral particles, delivered as one shot or as two shots spaced 56 days apart. Trial participants were randomized into five groups of five, in which low-dose or high-dose Ad26.COV2.S was given once or twice, or placebo was given on both occasions. A total of approximately 32 samples were included in the TCR-sequenced set, comprising roughly 19 Ad26.COV2.S vaccine recipients, 5 placebo recipients and 8 SARS-CoV-2 convalescent individuals. On the study overall, not on this receptor specifically: Higher spike-specific TCR breadth was observed in Ad26.COV2.S recipients than in placebo recipients (P = 0.0014). Vaccine and placebo recipients had similar non-spike TCR breadth, a finding consistent with the vaccine containing only spike. Substantial breadth of spike-specific CD8+ and CD4+ T cell responses was reported after vaccination. The authors noted that the TCR breadth and depth analyses may have underestimated total T cell responses. The study was not powered to compare responses between vaccine doses or regimens.

TCRbeta CDR3 regions were sequenced with the immunoSEQ Assay. After extraction, genomic DNA underwent amplification by bias-controlled multiplex PCR, followed by high-throughput sequencing. The authors' analysis ran thus. To quantify the absolute abundance of every unique TCRbeta CDR3 region, sequences were collapsed and filtered. T cell fraction was estimated by normalizing TCRbeta template counts to usable DNA, which was measured by amplifying reference genes present in all nucleated cells. Repertoire TCRs were annotated as SARS-CoV-2-specific when V gene, CDR3 amino acid sequence and J gene were exactly matched to a known reactive TCR set. MIRA supplied the reference SARS-CoV-2 TCR set, which was filtered for enrichment in COVID-19-positive ImmuneCODE repertoires so that public or cross-reactive TCRs were removed. Using the MIRA antigens, annotated TCRs were further analysed by specific ORF or by position within an ORF. Breadth was defined as annotated unique rearrangements over total unique productive rearrangements; depth was the summed frequency of those rearrangements. TCR breadth was compared between groups using two-sided Wilcoxon rank-sum tests. TCRdb carries this immuneACCESS record with in-frame sequences only. Its versions omit some clonotypes, under half of them owing to an unresolved V gene in the studies checked, with the rest unexplained. V and J calls and clone size follow that table, whereas D and trimming were derived from the DNA. The sample table shows about 400,000 clones, and 89% are seen once. The ten largest clones represent approximately 1.9% of the sample.

Interpreted using the paper, the treatment or condition label stands for: some 20 received Ad26.COV2.S at low or high dose, single or two shots; about five received placebo; per-sample allocation not given. For vaccine and placebo recipients, repertoires were sequenced using samples collected on day 63 after the first injection. In Cohort 1b, about two dozen adults aged 18-55 years were enrolled at a single site in Boston, USA, between 29 July and 7 August 2020. Ad26.COV2.S was a replication-incompetent adenovirus type 26 vector that expressed a prefusion-stabilized SARS-CoV-2 spike protein derived from the original Wuhan strain. The CDR3 has 12 amino acids, counting the end cysteine and phenylalanine. Only the CDR3 DNA is retained, 36 bases long and in frame from the first base. CDR1 and CDR2, per the germline V gene, are SQVTM and ANQGSEA. The trim is 1 base for V and 4 bases for J, with a gap of 7 bases between the germline ends.

A single count supports this clone. There is no known antigen for this receptor. No per-base quality is available; no much larger clone lies one base away. The chain was built from TRBV29-1 and TRBJ2-5; D gene: possibly TRBD2, on 6 matching bases. The source was peripheral blood, collected in a trial of Ad26.COV2.S vaccine versus placebo. The origin of this receptor is a person aged 18 to 65 who received the Ad26.COV2.S COVID-19 vaccine or a placebo. The bases read TGCAGCGTTGAAGTGGGGGGAGAGACCCAGTACTTC. It codes for CSVEVGGETQYF.